This entry features one T cell receptor beta chain sequence. Per the study methods: Filtering differed since immunoSEQ provided only junctions, with no quality scores. Profiling relied on immunoSEQ multiplex PCR, and the TCRdb table lists in-frame clones only, not all of them. V, J and clone size are taken as reported in that table, and D and trimming were inferred from the DNA itself. Counted here are hundreds of thousands of clones, around two thirds occurring once; the ten biggest clones make up around a tenth. This record belongs to a study of shared clonotypes between healthy human individuals. The germline CDR1 and CDR2 sequences are MNHEY and SVGAGI. V lost 2 bases and J 2 bases, leaving 0 bases between the germline ends. The CDR3 is made up of 12 amino acids.

Sequences were obtained from memory CD4+ T cells sorted from blood. Subset here: CD45RA-negative fraction. The gene calls are TRBV6-5 and TRBJ2-2, with D unresolved. This clonotype was obtained from a man between 25 and 39 years old in good health. The CDR3 region has the DNA TGTGCCAGCAGTTACAACACCGGGGAGCTGTTTTTT. Protein: CASSYNTGELFF.